Following are 2 T cell receptor beta chains from one sample sequenced in a study of Graves' ophthalmopathy and Graves' hyperthyroidism (dated by TCRdb to between 2017 and 2018). These reads were obtained on an Illumina HiSeq 2000. For repertoire sequencing, TCR beta CDR3 regions were amplified from RNA transcripts. The first round of RT-PCR was done with HTBI primers and the Qiagen OneStep RT-PCR kit, and was followed by a second round of multiplex PCR, then size selection and purification. TCRdb took the public reads, trimmed them with fastp at Q25, ran MiXCR for clone calling and kept in-frame beta chains. Here each entry gathers all rows of one CDR3 protein and keeps the most common genes and DNA. The sample has 170,000 or so distinct CDR3 sequences on record, roughly two fifths of them singletons. The leading ten clones occupy around 9.3% of the sample. Material: peripheral blood. All receptors come from a man aged 30 to 45 with Graves' ophthalmopathy. Donor details come from another sample of the same person, matched by shared clones.

The V and J genes are TRBV4-2 and TRBJ2-7; D ambiguous. Deletions cut 0 bases from V and 2 bases from J, with 14 bases between. This CDR3 spans 16 amino acids. Germline CDR1 reads LGHNA; CDR2 reads YNFKEQ. This CDR3 is CASSQDLPDSTYEQYF. The CDR3 DNA reads TGTGCCAGCAGCCAAGATCTGCCAGATTCAACCTACGAGCAGTACTTC.

The rearrangement uses TRBV7-8 and TRBJ2-2; 9 bases are shared with TRBD2. Trimming took 3 bases from V and 4 from J; bases not matched to a gene: 6. The germline CDR1 and CDR2 sequences are SGHVS and FQNEAQ. CDR3 length: 16 residues. The CDR3 here is CASSFGLAGLTGELFF. CDR3 sequence (DNA): TGTGCCAGCAGCTTCGGCCTAGCGGGACTCACCGGGGAGCTGTTTTTT. The full variable domain, completed using reference TRBV7-8 and TRBJ2-2, is GAGVSQSPRYKVAKRGQDVALRCDPISGHVSLFWYQQALGQGPEFLTYFQNEAQLDKSGLPSDRFFAERPEGSVSTLKIQRTQQEDSAVYLCASSFGLAGLTGELFFGEGSRLTVL.